This T cell receptor (beta chain) was found in a study of shared T cell receptors in the human thymus. Between the trimmed V and J ends, which lost 6 bases and 4 bases, there was a span of 16 bases. There are 15 residues in the CDR3. The germline CDR1 and CDR2 sequences are LNHDA and SQIVND (reference sequence). Profiled with immunoSEQ multiplex PCR; TCRdb holds only in-frame clones, not every one. The table includes under 850,000 clones, 70% to 90% detected once. Separately, the same data were catalogued under a study of human thymus T cells. That source notes: The thymus tissue came from resections taken during corrective heart surgery.

Sequencing was performed on thymocytes. This sequence was found in a boy younger than two with a congenital heart defect. The chain recombines TRBV19 with TRBJ1-3; possibly TRBD1 for D (5 bases). The CDR3: CASSNTGAAGNTIYF. CDR3 nucleotides: TGTGCCAGTAGCAACACAGGAGCTGCGGGAAACACCATATATTTT.